The 19 T cell receptor beta chains below were found in one sample sequenced in a study of shared clonotypes between healthy human individuals. Clones were read by immunoSEQ multiplex PCR, and TCRdb kept only the in-frame ones, dropping some. The sample consists of about 2.3 million clones, 92% of them appearing once. The sequencing input was naive CD4+ T cells from PBMCs. Subset in this sample: CD45RA+ positively selected. The receptors come from a man between 18 and 35 years old in good health. Some clones in this sample may be carry-over from other donors' samples.

V and J are TRBV28 and TRBJ1-5; 8 nucleotides agree with TRBD1. After removal of 8 bases from V and 6 bases from J, the junction contained 9 bases not matched to a gene. Looked up from germline, CDR1 is MDHEN and CDR2 is SYDVKM. The CDR3 is 14 residues long. For the CDR3, the DNA is TGTGCCAGCGCTGCCCCAGGGGGCCTTCAGCCCCAGCATTTT. Translated: CASAAPGGLQPQHF.

V gene TRBV4-1 combines with J gene TRBJ2-7; possibly TRBD1 or TRBD2 for D (5 bases each). CDR3 length equals 17 residues. The V end lost 1 base, the J end lost 5 bases, and 21 bases lay between the germline ends. Germline CDR1 and CDR2: MGHRA and YSYEKL. The CDR3 region has the DNA TGCGCCAGCAGCCAAGGCCCCCGACGGGGCTATAACGACGAGCAGTACTTC. Its translation: CASSQGPRRGYNDEQYF.

V is TRBV5-4 and J is TRBJ2-7, with 10 bases identical to TRBD2. This CDR3 has 14 residues. Trimming cost V 0 bases and J 6 bases; bases outside gene matches: 3. Germline assignment: CDR1 SGHNT and CDR2 YYREEE (reference sequence). As DNA, the CDR3 is TGTGCCAGCAGCTTGGCCCAGCGGGAGGGCGAGCAGTACTTC. Translated, it gives CASSLAQREGEQYF.

V is TRBV27 and J is TRBJ1-1; D is unclear. The V end lost 5 bases, the J end lost 1 base, and 17 bases lay between the germline ends. The length of the CDR3 is 16 residues. The germline V gene encodes CDR1 MNHEY and CDR2 SMNVEV (reference sequence). CDR3 amino acids: CASSPRRTSANTEAFF. CDR3 in DNA: TGTGCCAGCAGTCCGCGACGAACGTCGGCGAACACTGAAGCTTTCTTT.

The gene calls are TRBV28 and TRBJ2-1; D gene unclear. There are 14 residues in the CDR3. Germline-derived CDR1 and CDR2 are MDHEN and SYDVKM. Trimming removed 5 bases at V and 10 bases at J, with 18 bases between. The CDR3 spells CASSPTGPTREQFF. The DNA of the CDR3 is TGTGCCAGCAGTCCCACTGGGCCCACTCGCGAGCAGTTCTTC. The full variable domain, rest sourced from reference TRBV28 and TRBJ2-1, is DVKVTQSSRYLVKRTGEKVFLECVQDMDHENMFWYRQDPGLGLRLIYFSYDVKMKEKGDIPEGYSVSREKKERFSLILESASTNQTSMYLCASSPTGPTREQFFGPGTRLTVL.

This chain joins TRBV7-9 and TRBJ2-3, with TRBD2 as a possible D gene (5 bases). Trimming cost V 11 bases and J 2 bases, with 8 bases left between them. Germline assignment: CDR1 SEHNR and CDR2 FQNEAQ (reference sequence). This CDR3 contains 11 residues. CDR3 loop: CAGGATDTQYF. The CDR3 region has the DNA TGTGCCGGAGGAGCCACAGATACGCAGTATTTT.

This chain joins TRBV30 and TRBJ2-2; tentative D call: TRBD2 (5 bases). CDR1 and CDR2 from the germline V gene are GTSNPN and SVGIG (reference sequence). The V end was cut by 4 bases, the J end by 5 bases, with 17 bases between. The CDR3 is made up of 15 amino acids. Here the CDR3 reads CAWMSHPTGTGELFF. The CDR3 DNA follows: TGTGCCTGGATGTCTCACCCCACGGGAACCGGGGAGCTGTTTTTT.

A single count supports this clone. The V and J genes are TRBV7-9 and TRBJ1-2; D might be TRBD1 (5 bases). The V gene lost 5 bases and the J gene lost 2 bases, with 15 bases spanning the gap. Germline V gene sequence: CDR1 SEHNR, CDR2 FQNEAQ (reference sequence). The CDR3 length is 15 residues. CDR3 DNA: TGTGCCAGCAGCCGAAACCTACAGGCGAACTATGGCTACACCTTC. Protein sequence: CASSRNLQANYGYTF. Full variable domain (outside the CDR3, taken from reference TRBV7-9 and TRBJ1-2): DTGVSQNPRHKITKRGQNVTFRCDPISEHNRLYWYRQTLGQGPEFLTYFQNEAQLEKSRLLSDRFSAERPKGSFSTLEIQRTEQGDSAMYLCASSRNLQANYGYTFGSGTRLTVV.

The chain recombines TRBV29-1 with TRBJ2-7, with 8 bases lining up with TRBD2. With 5 bases clipped from V and 4 bases from J, the junction kept 7 bases outside the gene matches. From germline, CDR1 is SQVTM and CDR2 ANQGSEA. The CDR3 covers 13 residues. The CDR3 spells CSVLTSGIYEQYF. The CDR3 nucleotides read TGCAGCGTTCTAACTAGCGGAATTTACGAGCAGTACTTC.

The chain links TRBV7-2 to TRBJ2-7; 9 bases line up with TRBD2. V dropped 7 bases and J dropped 4; count of bases not matched to a gene: 14. CDR3 length equals 16 residues. The germline V gene encodes CDR1 SGHTA and CDR2 FQGNSA. CDR3 in DNA: TGTGCCAGCACCTTCACTAGCGGGCGGGCTGTGTACGAGCAGTACTTC. It is translated as CASTFTSGRAVYEQYF.

V is TRBV14 and J is TRBJ2-1; maybe TRBD2 (6 bases). The CDR3 has 16 residues. Germline V gives CDR1 SGHDN, CDR2 FVKESK. The V end lost 3 bases, the J end lost 9 bases, and 21 bases lay between the germline ends. The DNA for the CDR3 is TGTGCCAGCAGCCAGTTTTACGGGGAGGTTGTCGGTGAGCAGTTCTTC. Its protein is CASSQFYGEVVGEQFF.

The J gene is TRBJ1-2, the V gene TRBV7-2; D gene unclear. The CDR3 consists of 14 residues. Per the germline V gene, CDR1 is SGHTA and CDR2 is FQGNSA. Trimming cost V 2 bases and J 1 base, with 8 bases left between them. The CDR3 region is CASSLRAGNYGYTF. CDR3 DNA sequence: TGTGCCAGCAGCTTAAGGGCGGGTAACTATGGCTACACCTTC.

The chain links TRBV27 to TRBJ1-5; D not certain. Trimming cost V 2 bases and J 3 bases, with 8 bases left between them. Per the germline V gene, CDR1 is MNHEY and CDR2 is SMNVEV (reference sequence). The CDR3 extends over 14 amino acids. CDR3 sequence: CASSLTGYNQPQHF. Here the CDR3 DNA reads TGTGCCAGCAGTTTAACCGGGTACAATCAGCCCCAGCATTTT.

To note about this clone: Other DNA sequences from this sample encode an identical CDR3 as well. The J gene is TRBJ2-3, the V gene TRBV29-1; perhaps TRBD1 as D (5 bases). This CDR3 has 13 amino acids. Germline CDR1 reads SQVTM; CDR2 reads ANQGSEA. V was cut by 6 bases and J by 3 bases, with 13 bases left in between. CDR3 sequence: CSVAGRGTDTQYF. CDR3 nucleotide sequence: TGCAGCGTCGCAGGGCGAGGAACAGATACGCAGTATTTT.

This chain uses TRBV20-1 with TRBJ1-1, with D uncertain. The V gene lost 3 bases and the J gene lost 9 bases, with 8 bases spanning the gap. The CDR3 sequence is 10 residues long. Germline V gives CDR1 DFQATT, CDR2 SNEGSKA (reference sequence). DNA for the CDR3: TGCAGTGCTAGTCATCAGAAAGCTTTCTTT. It is translated as CSASHQKAFF.

V and J are TRBV2 and TRBJ2-7; 8 nucleotides match TRBD2. This CDR3 is built from 17 residues. CDR1 and CDR2 (germline): SNHLY, FYNNEI. V dropped 2 bases and J dropped 0; count of bases not matched to a gene: 9. CDR3 region: CASSEISSSGYSYEQYF. The CDR3 nucleotides read TGTGCCAGCAGTGAAATTTCCTCTAGCGGGTACTCCTACGAGCAGTACTTC.

The chain recombines TRBV29-1 with TRBJ2-1; D is perhaps TRBD1 (5 bases). Trimming stripped 7 bases from V and 6 bases from J, with 16 bases between. The length of the CDR3 is 13 residues. The germline V gene has CDR1 SQVTM and CDR2 ANQGSEA. The DNA for the CDR3 is TGCAGCGCGACAGTCATGGCAGGCAATGAGCAGTTCTTC. The encoded protein is CSATVMAGNEQFF.

This clone showed up just once. This chain uses TRBV6-5 with TRBJ2-7, with D perhaps matching TRBD1 (7 bases). The CDR3 runs 15 residues. Germline V gene sequence: CDR1 MNHEY, CDR2 SVGAGI. The germline V and J ends were trimmed by 6 bases and 0 bases, with 15 bases remaining between them. The CDR3 bases are TGTGCCAGCAGCGGAGGGACAGAAAGCTCCTACGAGCAGTACTTC. Encoded protein: CASSGGTESSYEQYF.

In the case of this clone: The sample holds other DNA sequences that translate to the same CDR3. CDR3 nucleotide sequence: TGTGCCAGCTCACCATCTTCTAGCACAGATACGCAGTATTTT. Amino acids: CASSPSSSTDTQYF. The chain recombines TRBV18 with TRBJ2-3; D is unclear. V lost 2 bases to trimming and J lost 0 bases, with 6 bases between them. This CDR3 contains 14 residues. CDR1 is KGHSH, CDR2 LQKENI, per germline.